The sample holds a few counts of the clone carrying this TCR beta chain. Its antigen is currently unknown. The CDR3 is made up of 15 amino acids. V lost 5 bases and J lost 2, with 13 bases in between. A primer matching the constant region was used to make TCR beta cDNA from approximately 0.45 ug of total RNA. Researchers made the TCR beta libraries by running three nested multiplex PCR rounds with slightly modified ARM-PCR. Investigators reported that the first two PCR rounds, at approximately 11 cycles each, used TRBV1-TRBV30 forward primers with a C-beta reverse primer. TCRdb reprocessed the multiplex PCR reads via MiXCR and lists one record per CDR3 protein. The repertoire consists of fewer than 400,000 distinct CDR3 sequences, with around three fifths occurring once and the leading ten covering about a sixth. The entry originates in a study of tumor-infiltrating lymphocytes in primary liver carcinoma. Background on the study: Surgical resection was used to treat these primary liver carcinoma patients. The patients, men and women alike, were aged 30 to 69 years. Study observations and caveats: Top-250-clone fractions were significantly higher in tumors than in blood (p = 0.039). Tumor region pairs shared more overlap than did tumor-adjacent and tumor-blood pairs.

Blood RNA was derived from unsorted whole blood, and germline DNA was extracted too. The V gene is TRBV12-3 or TRBV12-4, the J gene TRBJ2-1; the D gene could be TRBD1 or TRBD2 (6 bases each). The sample comprised peripheral blood. This TCR derives from a woman in her 30s with primary liver carcinoma and hepatitis B virus infection. CDR3 in amino acids: CASSARGGTYNEQFF. The CDR3 DNA reads TGTGCCAGCAGTGCACGAGGGGGGACCTACAATGAGCAGTTCTTC.